This passage covers 20 T cell receptor beta chains from one sample sequenced in a study of T cell repertoires in cytomegalovirus infection. TCRdb recomputed calls from the reads with MiXCR, one row per CDR3 protein. The sample comprises about 920,000 distinct CDR3 sequences, less than 40% of which are singletons, and about 14% rests with the top ten. No antigens are known for them. Sequenced here: cultured CD8+ T cells from PBMCs, sampled from culture after CMV antigen stimulation. These TCRs come from a human donor in good health (CMV status not recorded). Some clones in this sample may be carry-over from other donors' samples.

There are a few counts of this clonotype. This CDR3 is CASSLSRRPSTDTQYF. CDR3 coding DNA: TGTGCCAGCAGTTTATCTCGGAGACCCAGCACAGATACGCAGTATTTT. This chain links TRBV27 with TRBJ2-3, with no clear D. V lost 0 bases and J 0 bases, leaving 10 bases between the germline ends. CDR3 size: 16 residues. Germline V gene sequence: CDR1 MNHEY, CDR2 SMNVEV (reference sequence).

This clonotype has only a few counts. Here the CDR3 DNA reads TGTGCCATATGGACAGGGAACTATGGCTACACCTTC. It codes for CAIWTGNYGYTF. The chain carries TRBV10-3 and TRBJ1-2, with 8 positions matching TRBD1. V lost 9 bases, J lost 2 bases, and 2 bases stayed unmatched. CDR3 length: 12 residues. Germline CDR1 is ENHRY and CDR2 is SYGVKD.

V is TRBV9 and J is TRBJ2-1; tentative D call: TRBD2 (6 bases). The CDR3 runs to 14 residues. Trimming took 2 bases from V and 0 from J, leaving 6 bases between them. Germline CDR1 reads SGDLS; CDR2 reads YYNGEE. DNA of the CDR3: TGTGCCAGCAGCGTGACTAGCTCCTACAATGAGCAGTTCTTC. It is translated as CASSVTSSYNEQFF.

This clonotype was found a few times. This rearrangement joins TRBV5-6 to TRBJ1-1; D remains unclear. The CDR3 loop spans 17 amino acids. V dropped 3 bases and J dropped 1 base, with 19 bases sitting between them. Per the germline V gene, CDR1 is SGHDT and CDR2 is YYEEEE. The CDR3 loop is CASSSRSLEVGNTEAFF. The CDR3 nucleotides are TGTGCCAGCAGCTCCCGGTCGCTCGAGGTTGGGAACACTGAAGCTTTCTTT.

This clonotype was recorded a few times. The rearrangement joins TRBV4-1 to TRBJ1-1, with TRBD1 as a possible D gene (5 bases). V was shortened by 3 bases and J by 1 base, with 12 bases between the two germline ends. Germline CDR1 MGHRA, CDR2 YSYEKL. The CDR3 runs 15 residues. The CDR3 coding sequence is TGCGCCAGCAGCCAGGCGTTCACAGGGAACACTGAAGCTTTCTTT. Protein: CASSQAFTGNTEAFF.

As concerns this clonotype: The junction and the germline gene differ at one end; a read error may be behind it. The genes are TRBV12-3 or TRBV12-4 and TRBJ2-7; D may be TRBD2 (6 bases). The CDR3 has 13 residues. CDR3 sequence (DNA): TGTGTCAGCACGGGGCGGGACTCCTACGAGCAGTACTTC. Translating it yields CVSTGRDSYEQYF.

A few counts support this clonotype. The chain links TRBV2 to TRBJ2-7; TRBD1 might be the D (6 bases). V was shortened by 3 bases and J by 4 bases, with 19 bases between the two germline ends. The CDR3 is made up of 16 amino acids. Germline V gives CDR1 SNHLY, CDR2 FYNNEI. CDR3 sequence reads: CASSEVRQEWAYEQYF. CDR3 bases: TGTGCCAGCAGTGAGGTTCGACAGGAATGGGCGTACGAGCAGTACTTC.

V and J are TRBV7-2 and TRBJ2-2; unclear D gene. The CDR3 is made up of 12 amino acids. Germline values: CDR1 SGHTA, CDR2 FQGNSA. V dropped 6 bases and J dropped 7 bases, with 9 bases sitting between them. CDR3: CASRVHGGELFF. The CDR3 bases are TGTGCCAGCAGGGTTCACGGCGGGGAGCTGTTTTTT.

The chain couples TRBV4-1 to TRBJ1-2; 10 bases are shared with TRBD1. The CDR3 covers 15 residues. V shed 3 bases, J shed 8 bases, and the junction held 9 bases outside the gene matches. The germline CDR1 and CDR2 sequences are MGHRA and YSYEKL. CDR3 sequence reads: CASSQVPGTGAGYTF. CDR3 nucleotides: TGCGCCAGCAGCCAGGTCCCCGGGACAGGGGCCGGCTACACCTTC.

The chain recombines TRBV9 with TRBJ2-6; D is ambiguous. CDR1 and CDR2 (germline): SGDLS, YYNGEE. V gave up 6 bases and J gave up 2 bases, with 9 bases separating them. The CDR3 consists of 14 residues. CDR3 bases: TGTGCCAGCAAAAGAGTGGCTGGGGCCAACGTCCTGACTTTC. This codes for CASKRVAGANVLTF.

The V gene is TRBV6-2 or TRBV6-3, the J gene TRBJ2-1; D uncertain. CDR3 length: 16 amino acids. Looked up from germline, CDR1 is MNHEY and CDR2 is SVGEGT. V lost 2 bases to trimming and J lost 0 bases, with 11 bases between them. The chain's CDR3 is CASSYLGQSSYNEQFF. Here the CDR3 DNA reads TGTGCCAGCAGTTACCTAGGGCAATCCTCCTACAATGAGCAGTTCTTC.

Comment on this clonotype: The junction does not match germline at one end; this may be a read error. The gene calls are TRBV6-2 or TRBV6-3 and TRBJ2-2; D is uncertain. The CDR3 spans 16 residues. Germline V gene sequence: CDR1 MNHEY, CDR2 SVGEGT. CDR3 DNA: TGTGTCAGCAGTACAAACGGCTACCCGAACACCGGGGAGCTGTTTTTT. It encodes CVSSTNGYPNTGELFF.

This clonotype was seen more than once but under ten times. The chain has TRBV27 and TRBJ1-1; possibly TRBD1 for D (6 bases). V was shortened by 3 bases and J by 5 bases, with 16 bases between the two germline ends. The CDR3 consists of 15 residues. Germline lookup yields CDR1 MNHEY and CDR2 SMNVEV (reference sequence). The CDR3 nucleotides are TGTGCCAGCAGTTTTCTATCCACAGGGAAGACTGAAGCTTTCTTT. It codes for CASSFLSTGKTEAFF.

The chain couples TRBV6-1 to TRBJ2-3; D is perhaps TRBD2 (5 bases). CDR1 and CDR2 (germline): MNHNS, SASEGT. V lost 6 bases, J lost 2 bases, and 21 bases lay in between. This CDR3 has 17 residues. This CDR3 reads CASSQSPGGPNTDTQYF. As DNA, the CDR3 is TGTGCCAGCAGCCAATCCCCCGGAGGACCGAACACAGATACGCAGTATTTT.

The V call is TRBV27, the J call TRBJ1-1; D ambiguous. CDR3 size: 15 residues. The germline gives CDR1 MNHEY, CDR2 SMNVEV (reference sequence). V was shortened by 2 bases and J by 0 bases, with 10 bases between the two germline ends. The CDR3 DNA is TGTGCCAGCAGTTTAAACGGGCGAATGAACACTGAAGCTTTCTTT. Its translation is CASSLNGRMNTEAFF.

Only one count was recorded for this clonotype. The rearrangement links TRBV7-2 to TRBJ1-2, with D perhaps TRBD1 (6 bases). Trimming left V 10 bases short and J 8 bases short, with 17 bases between. The CDR3 length is 12 residues. The germline V gene has CDR1 SGHTA and CDR2 FQGNSA. CDR3 region: CATARDNRGYTF. The DNA of the CDR3 is TGTGCCACCGCCCGGGACAATAGGGGCTACACCTTC. The full variable domain, rest sourced from reference TRBV7-2 and TRBJ1-2, is GAGVSQSPSNKVTEKGKDVELRCDPISGHTALYWYRQSLGQGLEFLIYFQGNSAPDKSGLPSDRFSAERTGGSVSTLTIQRTQQEDSAVYLCATARDNRGYTFGSGTRLTVV.

Here the CDR3 DNA reads TGTGCCAGCAGTTACGAACGGGGGGGGAACACTGAAGCTTTCTTT. It specifies CASSYERGGNTEAFF. The V and J genes are TRBV6-5 and TRBJ1-1; weak D call: TRBD1 (5 bases). V shed 2 bases and J shed 1 base, with 11 bases lying between them. The germline CDR1 and CDR2 sequences are MNHEY and SVGAGI. The CDR3 has 15 residues.

Turning to this clonotype: A read error may account for a junction end that differs from germline. This chain links TRBV12-3 or TRBV12-4 with TRBJ2-5; 10 bases match TRBD1. The CDR3 is 15 amino acids. The CDR3 protein is CVSSGGTGEPETQYF. In nucleotides, the CDR3 is TGTGTCAGCAGTGGGGGGACAGGGGAGCCGGAGACCCAGTACTTC.

This clonotype was counted at least ten times. This chain's CDR3 is CASSLAAGLSYNEQFF. CDR3 in DNA: TGTGCCAGCAGCTTAGCAGCAGGACTCTCCTACAATGAGCAGTTCTTC. This rearrangement joins TRBV7-9 to TRBJ2-1; D may be TRBD2 (5 bases). The CDR3 has 16 residues. Trimming left V 0 bases short and J 0 bases short, with 9 bases between. The germline V gene has CDR1 SEHNR and CDR2 FQNEAQ (reference sequence).

The rearrangement joins TRBV27 to TRBJ2-5; D may be TRBD2 (6 bases). Germline V gives CDR1 MNHEY, CDR2 SMNVEV (reference sequence). CDR3 size: 16 residues. Trimming stripped 4 bases from V and 7 bases from J, with 22 bases between. CDR3 nucleotides: TGTGCCAGCAGTTCCTCGAGAGTAGCGGTTGAGTCGACCCAGTACTTC. Translated, it gives CASSSSRVAVESTQYF.